This passage covers 14 T cell receptor beta chains from one sample sequenced in a study of CD8 T cells in Susac syndrome. It was with random hexamers that about 0.45 to 1 ug RNA was reverse transcribed. TCRdb re-called the immunoSEQ multiplex PCR reads through MiXCR, storing one row per CDR3 protein. The sample consists of some 160,000 distinct CDR3 sequences, under 97% of them appearing once. The source material was CD4+ T cells from PBMCs. The source of these receptors is a human donor with Susac syndrome.

The chain links TRBV2 to TRBJ2-6, with a possible D match to TRBD1 (6 bases). CDR1 and CDR2 (germline): SNHLY, FYNNEI. V was cut by 7 bases and J by 1 base, with 11 bases left in between. The CDR3 spans 15 residues. The CDR3 reads CASTRGISGANVLTF. In nucleotides, the CDR3 is TGTGCCAGCACCAGGGGAATTTCTGGGGCCAACGTCCTGACTTTC. Full variable domain (outside the CDR3, taken from reference TRBV2 and TRBJ2-6): EPEVTQTPSHQVTQMGQEVILRCVPISNHLYFYWYRQILGQKVEFLVSFYNNEISEKSEIFDDQFSVERPDGSNFTLKIRSTKLEDSAMYFCASTRGISGANVLTFGAGSRLTVL.

The J gene is TRBJ2-5, the V gene TRBV28, with 7 bases identical to TRBD1. CDR3 length: 16 amino acids. Trimming removed 5 bases from V and 1 base from J; junction bases left unmatched: 10. The germline gives CDR1 MDHEN, CDR2 SYDVKM. The CDR3 bases are TGTGCCAGCAGTACCCGGAGGACAGGTCTCCAAGAGACCCAGTACTTC. It encodes CASSTRRTGLQETQYF.

The V call is TRBV30, the J call TRBJ2-7; D is unclear. There are 15 residues in the CDR3. With 4 bases removed from V and 1 base from J, the gap between germline ends came to 17 bases. Germline V gene data show CDR1 as GTSNPN and CDR2 as SVGIG (reference sequence). The CDR3 DNA reads TGTGCCTGGACTGTAGACCCCAGGCGATCCTACGAGCAGTACTTC. Its protein product is CAWTVDPRRSYEQYF.

This rearrangement joins TRBV20-1 to TRBJ1-4, with TRBD1 matching 11 bases. CDR3 length: 13 residues. Germline-derived CDR1 and CDR2 are DFQATT and SNEGSKA (reference sequence). The junction had 7 bases not matched to a gene; V was cut back by 6 bases and J by 10 bases. In DNA form, the CDR3 reads TGCAGTGCCGGTCCCGGGACAGGGGGAAAACTGTTTTTT. Translation gives CSAGPGTGGKLFF.

This chain joins TRBV3-1 and TRBJ1-1, with D perhaps matching TRBD1 (6 bases). Germline CDR1 reads LGHDT; CDR2 reads YNNKEL (reference sequence). The CDR3 runs to 15 residues. Trimming stripped 5 bases from V and 1 base from J, with 14 bases between. The CDR3 coding sequence is TGTGCCAGCAGCTCCCGAGGCAGGGGGAACACTGAAGCTTTCTTT. Encoded protein: CASSSRGRGNTEAFF.

The chain links TRBV6-5 to TRBJ2-6, with unresolved D. The CDR3 length is 14 residues. The V end was cut by 4 bases, the J end by 3 bases, with 7 bases between. Germline V gene sequence: CDR1 MNHEY, CDR2 SVGAGI. CDR3 protein: CASSSASGANVLTF. The CDR3, as DNA: TGTGCCAGCAGTTCGGCTAGTGGGGCCAACGTCCTGACTTTC.

The sample holds a few counts of this clonotype. V usage is TRBV29-1 and J usage is TRBJ2-1; either TRBD1 or TRBD2 may fit D (5 bases each). V gave up 8 bases and J gave up 7 bases, with 12 bases separating them. In germline, CDR1 is SQVTM, CDR2 ANQGSEA. The CDR3 totals 11 residues. This chain's CDR3 is CSKRGGNEQFF. The DNA for the CDR3 is TGCAGCAAGAGGGGTGGGAATGAGCAGTTCTTC.

The sample holds a few counts of this clonotype. The V gene is TRBV6-5, the J gene TRBJ2-3, with D tentatively TRBD1 (5 bases). The CDR3 consists of 14 residues. Trimming shortened V by 4 bases and J by 2 bases, and 10 bases separated the two germline ends. Germline V gene data show CDR1 as MNHEY and CDR2 as SVGAGI. The CDR3 is CASSLAGNTDTQYF. The CDR3 region has the DNA TGTGCCAGCAGTTTGGCAGGGAACACAGATACGCAGTATTTT.

The chain couples TRBV29-1 to TRBJ2-7, with a possible D match to TRBD2 (5 bases). Germline-derived CDR1 and CDR2 are SQVTM and ANQGSEA. Trimming cost V 5 bases and J 0 bases, with 11 bases left between them. This CDR3 spans 13 amino acids. The CDR3 protein is CSVRGLYSYEQYF. CDR3 in DNA: TGCAGCGTTCGTGGACTCTACTCCTACGAGCAGTACTTC.

The rearrangement uses TRBV25-1 and TRBJ1-2; a weak D match, TRBD1 (6 bases). CDR3 length: 14 residues. V was pared by 7 bases and J by 4 bases, with 16 bases between. Germline V gene lookup returns CDR1 MGHDK and CDR2 SYGVNS. Written as DNA, the CDR3 is TGTGCCAGCAAAGGACAGCTCGATTCCTATGGCTACACCTTC. Its translation is CASKGQLDSYGYTF.

The chain employs TRBV20-1 and TRBJ1-1; TRBD1 might be the D (6 bases). The CDR3 covers 13 residues. V was shortened by 5 bases and J by 0 bases, with 10 bases between the two germline ends. CDR1 DFQATT and CDR2 SNEGSKA come from the germline V gene (reference sequence). CDR3 residues: CSASWTVNTEAFF. CDR3 nucleotides: TGCAGTGCTTCCTGGACAGTGAACACTGAAGCTTTCTTT.

This clonotype was seen only once. One end of the junction varies from germline; a read error may be responsible. The chain has TRBV7-9 and TRBJ2-3; TRBD2 matches 11 bases. CDR1 is SEHNR, CDR2 FQNEAQ, per germline (reference sequence). CDR3 size: 14 residues. The DNA of the CDR3 is TGTGCCAGCAGCATAGCGGGAGGGCGTGAGACGCAGTATTTT. Translation gives CASSIAGGRETQYF.

The J gene is TRBJ2-1, the V gene TRBV14; the D gene is possibly TRBD1 (5 bases). The CDR3 covers 15 residues. Germline CDR1 and CDR2: SGHDN and FVKESK. Trimming shortened V by 0 bases and J by 4 bases, and 10 bases separated the two germline ends. Here the CDR3 DNA reads TGTGCCAGCAGCCAAGAGTGGACACCGTACAATGAGCAGTTCTTC. This translates into CASSQEWTPYNEQFF. Supplemented by reference TRBV14 and TRBJ2-1, the full variable domain reads EAGVTQFPSHSVIEKGQTVTLRCDPISGHDNLYWYRRVMGKEIKFLLHFVKESKQDESGMPNNRFLAERTGGTYSTLKVQPAELEDSGVYFCASSQEWTPYNEQFFGPGTRLTVL.

The chain is built from TRBV25-1 and TRBJ2-5, with D maybe TRBD1 (6 bases). The CDR3 runs to 15 residues. V was cut by 3 bases and J by 5 bases, with 16 bases left in between. The germline V gene has CDR1 MGHDK and CDR2 SYGVNS. The CDR3 protein is CASSEGAQGWETQYF. For the CDR3, the DNA is TGTGCCAGCAGTGAGGGGGCGCAGGGGTGGGAGACCCAGTACTTC.